The 28 T cell receptor beta chains reported below all come from one sample, sequenced in a study of blood T cell repertoires in COVID-19. Profiling relied on immunoSEQ multiplex PCR, and the TCRdb table lists in-frame clones only, not all of them. The sample shows just over 50,000 clones, about 90% of them seen only once. The sample was peripheral blood. Receptors originate from a human donor with active COVID-19. The donor label of this sample is uncertain.

This rearrangement joins TRBV12-3 or TRBV12-4 to TRBJ2-7, with 11 bases aligning to TRBD1. After removal of 8 bases from V and 5 bases from J, the junction contained 2 bases not matched to a gene. This CDR3 comprises 12 residues. The CDR3 DNA sequence: TGTGCCAGCGGACAGGGGGCCCACGAGCAGTACTTC. This codes for CASGQGAHEQYF.

This chain joins TRBV9 and TRBJ1-4; D is possibly TRBD1 (5 bases). The CDR3 runs 15 residues. The germline CDR1 and CDR2 sequences are SGDLS and YYNGEE. V gave up 0 bases and J gave up 6 bases, with 12 bases separating them. The CDR3 bases are TGTGCCAGCAGCGTAGGGAGGGACGGAGATGAAAAACTGTTTTTT. The encoded protein is CASSVGRDGDEKLFF.

The chain uses TRBV2 and TRBJ1-4; TRBD1 matches 7 bases. Unmatched junction bases numbered 6, after V lost 5 bases and J lost 15 bases. In germline, CDR1 is SNHLY, CDR2 FYNNEI. The CDR3 consists of 11 residues. The CDR3 DNA is TGTGCCAGCAGTATGAGACAGGGTTTGTTTTTT. Protein sequence: CASSMRQGLFF.

CDR3 sequence: CASSLKQGAHSNQPQHF. The CDR3 nucleotides read TGCGCCAGCAGCTTAAAACAGGGGGCCCATAGCAATCAGCCCCAGCATTTT. This rearrangement joins TRBV5-1 to TRBJ1-5; 9 nucleotides match TRBD1. Germline V CDR1 and CDR2: SGHRS, YFSETQ. This CDR3 is 17 amino acids long. V lost 2 bases, J lost 0 bases, and 6 bases stayed unmatched. The whole variable domain, filled in from reference TRBV5-1 and TRBJ1-5, reads KAGVTQTPRYLIKTRGQQVTLSCSPISGHRSVSWYQQTPGQGLQFLFEYFSETQRNKGNFPGRFSGRQFSNSRSEMNVSTLELGDSALYLCASSLKQGAHSNQPQHFGDGTRLSIL.

The V gene is TRBV7-9, the J gene TRBJ2-7, with D possibly matching TRBD2 (6 bases). The CDR3 contains 15 residues. CDR1 and CDR2 (germline): SEHNR, FQNEAQ (reference sequence). V was shortened by 5 bases and J by 2 bases, with 16 bases between the two germline ends. The CDR3 loop reads CASSPGPGGPYEQYF. CDR3 DNA: TGTGCCAGCAGCCCGGGACCCGGGGGACCCTACGAGCAGTACTTC.

The chain recombines TRBV4-3 with TRBJ1-6, with D maybe TRBD1 (5 bases). From germline, CDR1 is LGHNA and CDR2 YSLEER. Trimming cost V 0 bases and J 9 bases, with 12 bases left between them. The CDR3 has 15 amino acids. This CDR3 is CASSQDPGLGSPLHF. CDR3 in DNA: TGCGCCAGCAGCCAAGACCCGGGACTGGGTTCACCCCTCCACTTT.

The chain recombines TRBV4-1 with TRBJ2-3; D is unclear. Looked up from germline, CDR1 is MGHRA and CDR2 is YSYEKL. V was pared by 1 base and J by 4 bases, with 6 bases between. CDR3 length: 13 amino acids. CDR3 DNA sequence: TGCGCCAGCAGCCAAGTAGGAGCAGATACGCAGTATTTT. As protein: CASSQVGADTQYF.

V is TRBV21-1 and J is TRBJ1-3; TRBD1 is the table's D call, not checked against the DNA. TRBV21-1 is a recognized pseudogene. This CDR3 spans 17 amino acids. CDR3 DNA: TGTGCCAGCAGCAAAGAGGGGGCGTGGGAATCTGGAAACACCATATATTTT. Translated, it gives CASSKEGAWESGNTIYF.

The chain uses TRBV29-1 and TRBJ1-1; 7 bases map to TRBD1. The CDR3 has 14 residues. CDR1 and CDR2 (germline): SQVTM, ANQGSEA. Trimming took 5 bases from V and 0 from J; bases not matched to a gene: 6. CDR3 loop: CSVTNRGMNTEAFF. CDR3 sequence (DNA): TGCAGCGTTACCAACAGGGGAATGAACACTGAAGCTTTCTTT.

V is TRBV2 and J is TRBJ1-5; 7 positions agree with TRBD1. Germline V gene data show CDR1 as SNHLY and CDR2 as FYNNEI. V lost 8 bases to trimming and J lost 7 bases; unmatched junction nucleotides: 8. CDR3 length: 13 residues. In DNA form, the CDR3 reads TGTGCCAGCCGACAGGGAGGCGGCCAGCCCCAGCATTTT. It yields the protein CASRQGGGQPQHF.

V gene TRBV11-2 combines with J gene TRBJ2-5; a possible D gene is TRBD2 (7 bases). Germline lookup yields CDR1 SGHAT and CDR2 FQNNGV. V was pared by 0 bases and J by 8 bases, with 13 bases between. The CDR3 runs 14 residues. CDR3 DNA: TGTGCCAGCAGCTTAGATACGGGGGGCCTAACCCAGTACTTC. Translation: CASSLDTGGLTQYF.

This chain links TRBV5-1 with TRBJ1-4, with 11 bases identical to TRBD1. CDR3 length: 16 amino acids. CDR1 is SGHRS and CDR2 is YFSETQ in the germline V gene. Losses at the gene ends were 0 bases for V and 8 bases for J; bases not matched to a gene: 6. The CDR3 sequence: CASSLGTGGGFEKLFF. For the CDR3, the DNA is TGCGCCAGCAGCTTGGGGACAGGGGGCGGATTCGAAAAACTGTTTTTT.

The rearrangement joins TRBV6-2 or TRBV6-3 to TRBJ1-1; TRBD1 matches at 7 bases. The CDR3 is made up of 13 amino acids. CDR1 is MNHEY and CDR2 is SVGEGT in the germline V gene. The V gene end was trimmed by 6 bases and the J gene end by 1 base; junction bases not matched to a gene: 2. The CDR3 sequence: CASSWTGNTEAFF. The CDR3 DNA reads as TGTGCCAGCAGCTGGACAGGGAACACTGAAGCTTTCTTT.

The chain links TRBV6-5 to TRBJ2-5; TRBD2 aligns across 8 bases. Losses at the gene ends were 6 bases for V and 0 bases for J; bases not matched to a gene: 6. CDR1 is MNHEY, CDR2 SVGAGI, per germline. The CDR3 sequence is 15 residues long. CDR3 sequence: CASRAGGQNQETQYF. The CDR3, as DNA: TGTGCCAGCAGGGCGGGGGGACAAAACCAAGAGACCCAGTACTTC.

V and J are TRBV7-9 and TRBJ2-3; 8 bases fit TRBD2. V gave up 5 bases and J gave up 3 bases; unmatched junction bases: 10. The CDR3 contains 16 residues. From germline, CDR1 is SEHNR and CDR2 FQNEAQ (reference sequence). The CDR3: CASSSDGLAGTDTQYF. Written as DNA, the CDR3 is TGTGCCAGCAGCAGCGATGGTCTAGCGGGTACAGATACGCAGTATTTT. Based on the CDR3 plus reference TRBV7-9 and TRBJ2-3, the full variable domain is DTGVSQNPRHKITKRGQNVTFRCDPISEHNRLYWYRQTLGQGPEFLTYFQNEAQLEKSRLLSDRFSAERPKGSFSTLEIQRTEQGDSAMYLCASSSDGLAGTDTQYFGPGTRLTVL.

The rearrangement links TRBV18 to TRBJ1-4; 8 bases align to TRBD1. The length of the CDR3 is 18 residues. Germline CDR1 and CDR2: KGHSH and LQKENI. The junction had 12 bases not matched to a gene; V was cut back by 4 bases and J by 2 bases. CDR3 sequence: CASSRSGGVAGTNEKLFF. The CDR3 DNA reads as TGTGCCAGCTCACGATCAGGGGGCGTAGCTGGGACTAATGAAAAACTGTTTTTT.

The V and J genes are TRBV9 and TRBJ1-1; maybe TRBD1 (6 bases). The CDR3 is 14 amino acids. V was cut by 1 base and J by 10 bases, with 17 bases left in between. Per germline, CDR1 SGDLS and CDR2 YYNGEE. CDR3 nucleotides: TGTGCCAGCAGCGTAAGGGGCAGGACAGCTGGAGCTTTCTTT. Its translation is CASSVRGRTAGAFF.

The genes are TRBV4-3 and TRBJ1-1, with D maybe TRBD1 (6 bases). V dropped 1 base and J dropped 2 bases, with 11 bases sitting between them. There are 15 residues in the CDR3. Germline V gene sequence: CDR1 LGHNA, CDR2 YSLEER. CDR3 nucleotide sequence: TGCGCCAGCAGCCAAGGGACAGTCCGCAACACTGAAGCTTTCTTT. Protein product: CASSQGTVRNTEAFF.

The rearrangement uses TRBV9 and TRBJ2-2; 9 bases agree with TRBD2. The CDR3 covers 18 residues. The junction had 11 bases not matched to a gene; V was cut back by 0 bases and J by 5 bases. Per the germline V gene, CDR1 is SGDLS and CDR2 is YYNGEE. CDR3 sequence reads: CASSVAPGRGGDTGELFF. The CDR3 DNA sequence: TGTGCCAGCAGCGTAGCCCCGGGGCGGGGGGGCGATACCGGGGAGCTGTTTTTT. The variable domain in full, with the rest retrieved from reference TRBV9 and TRBJ2-2, is DSGVTQTPKHLITATGQRVTLRCSPRSGDLSVYWYQQSLDQGLQFLIQYYNGEERAKGNILERFSAQQFPDLHSELNLSSLELGDSALYFCASSVAPGRGGDTGELFFGEGSRLTVL.

The V call is TRBV5-1, the J call TRBJ2-1; 11 bases agree with TRBD2. Germline trimming cut 3 bases from V and 6 bases from J; bases unmatched to any gene: 8. The CDR3 runs 16 residues. The germline CDR1 and CDR2 sequences are SGHRS and YFSETQ. The CDR3 is CASSSIAGGPGNEQFF. CDR3 DNA: TGCGCCAGCAGCTCCATAGCGGGGGGGCCTGGCAATGAGCAGTTCTTC.

This chain links TRBV7-8 with TRBJ1-1; 11 bases map to TRBD1. CDR1 and CDR2 (germline): SGHVS, FQNEAQ. The CDR3 has 16 residues. V was pared by 5 bases and J by 2 bases, with 7 bases of the junction left unmatched. The DNA of the CDR3 is TGTGCCAGCAGCCTCCGGGACAGGGGGTTCAACACTGAAGCTTTCTTT. Protein product: CASSLRDRGFNTEAFF.

The chain combines TRBV9 with TRBJ1-1; no clear D gene. This CDR3 is 14 amino acids long. Per germline, CDR1 SGDLS and CDR2 YYNGEE. V was trimmed by 0 bases and J by 1 base, leaving 7 bases between them. The CDR3 nucleotides are TGTGCCAGCAGCGTAGGTCCAGAGAACACTGAAGCTTTCTTT. Amino acid sequence: CASSVGPENTEAFF.

This chain connects TRBV2 to TRBJ2-2; 11 nucleotides align to TRBD2. There are 17 residues in the CDR3. Germline-derived CDR1 and CDR2 are SNHLY and FYNNEI. Trimming at V came to 7 bases and at J to 6 bases, leaving 13 bases not matched to a gene. The CDR3 protein is CASTLLAGASVAGELFF. In DNA, the CDR3 is TGTGCCAGCACCTTACTAGCGGGGGCGTCGGTTGCCGGGGAGCTGTTTTTT. The full variable domain, in which reference TRBV2 and TRBJ2-2 provide the parts outside the CDR3, is EPEVTQTPSHQVTQMGQEVILRCVPISNHLYFYWYRQILGQKVEFLVSFYNNEISEKSEIFDDQFSVERPDGSNFTLKIRSTKLEDSAMYFCASTLLAGASVAGELFFGEGSRLTVL.

V is TRBV4-1 and J is TRBJ2-3, with 10 bases lining up with TRBD1. The CDR3 covers 17 residues. Looked up from germline, CDR1 is MGHRA and CDR2 is YSYEKL. J gave up 3 bases and V 0 bases, and 6 bases lay outside the gene matches. In DNA, the CDR3 is TGCGCCAGCAGCCAAGATCGAGACAGGGGGCAAACAGATACGCAGTATTTT. Translated, it gives CASSQDRDRGQTDTQYF.

The chain links TRBV6-5 to TRBJ2-1; TRBD2 aligns across 15 bases. Per germline, CDR1 MNHEY and CDR2 SVGAGI. The CDR3 has 15 amino acids. The V and J ends lost 8 bases and 8 bases, in that order; junction bases with no gene match: 7. CDR3 nucleotides: TGTGCCAGCCGGTTTGGGACTAGCGGGGGGCATGAGCAGTTCTTC. Its protein is CASRFGTSGGHEQFF.

CDR3 DNA sequence: TGTGCCAGCAGCCTCCTACTTAACACCGGGGAGCTGTTTTTT. This sequence encodes CASSLLLNTGELFF. V usage is TRBV7-9 and J usage is TRBJ2-2; D call uncertain. CDR1 and CDR2 (germline): SEHNR, FQNEAQ (reference sequence). V was cut by 5 bases and J by 2 bases, with 9 bases left in between. The length of the CDR3 is 14 residues.

The gene calls are TRBV7-2 and TRBJ1-6; possible D gene TRBD1, 6 bases. This CDR3 region has 16 residues. Trimming shortened V by 8 bases and J by 10 bases, and 24 bases separated the two germline ends. CDR1 and CDR2 (germline): SGHTA, FQGNSA. The CDR3 sequence is CASGLNRERVESPLHF. CDR3 DNA sequence: TGTGCCAGCGGGTTGAACAGGGAGAGGGTAGAGTCACCCCTCCACTTT.

This chain connects TRBV7-3 to TRBJ1-1, with 8 bases identical to TRBD1. V trimming: 2 bases; J trimming: 1 base; junction bases outside the gene matches: 0. Looked up from germline, CDR1 is SGHTA and CDR2 is FQGTGA. This CDR3 comprises 14 residues. CDR3: CASSLGQGNTEAFF. Written as DNA, the CDR3 is TGTGCCAGCAGCTTAGGACAGGGGAACACTGAAGCTTTCTTT.